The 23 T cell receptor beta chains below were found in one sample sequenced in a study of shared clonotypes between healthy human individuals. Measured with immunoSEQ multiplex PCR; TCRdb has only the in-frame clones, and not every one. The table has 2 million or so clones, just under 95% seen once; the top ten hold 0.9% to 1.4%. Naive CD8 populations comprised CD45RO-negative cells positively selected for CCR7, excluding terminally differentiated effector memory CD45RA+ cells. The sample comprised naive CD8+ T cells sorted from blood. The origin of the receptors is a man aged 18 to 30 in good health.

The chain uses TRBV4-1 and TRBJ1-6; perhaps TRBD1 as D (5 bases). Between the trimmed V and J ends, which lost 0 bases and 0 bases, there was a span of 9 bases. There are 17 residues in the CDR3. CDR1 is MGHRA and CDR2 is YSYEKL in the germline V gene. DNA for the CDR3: TGCGCCAGCAGCCAAGATGGGGGGAGCTCCTATAATTCACCCCTCCACTTT. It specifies CASSQDGGSSYNSPLHF.

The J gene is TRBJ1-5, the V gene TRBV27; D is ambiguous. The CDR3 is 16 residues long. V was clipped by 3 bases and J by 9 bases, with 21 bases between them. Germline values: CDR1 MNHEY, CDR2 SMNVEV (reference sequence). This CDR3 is CASSLILPQGLGPQHF. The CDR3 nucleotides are TGTGCCAGCAGTTTGATTCTCCCACAAGGCCTCGGGCCCCAGCATTTT.

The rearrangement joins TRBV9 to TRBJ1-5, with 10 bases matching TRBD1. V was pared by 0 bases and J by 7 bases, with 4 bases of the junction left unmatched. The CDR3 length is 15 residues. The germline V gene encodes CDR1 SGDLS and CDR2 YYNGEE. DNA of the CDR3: TGTGCCAGCAGCGTAGATGGACAGGGGGGACAGCCCCAGCATTTT. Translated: CASSVDGQGGQPQHF.

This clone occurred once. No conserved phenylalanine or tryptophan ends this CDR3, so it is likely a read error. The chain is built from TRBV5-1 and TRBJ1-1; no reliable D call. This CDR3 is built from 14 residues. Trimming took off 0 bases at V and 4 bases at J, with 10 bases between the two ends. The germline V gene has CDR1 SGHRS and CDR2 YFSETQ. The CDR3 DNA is TGCGCCAGCAGCTTGGCCGGATTGGCCACTGAAGCTTTCTTG. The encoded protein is CASSLAGLATEAFL.

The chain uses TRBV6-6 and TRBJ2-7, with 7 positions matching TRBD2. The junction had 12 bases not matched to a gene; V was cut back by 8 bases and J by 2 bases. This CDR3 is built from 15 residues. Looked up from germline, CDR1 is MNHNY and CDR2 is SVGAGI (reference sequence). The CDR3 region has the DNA TGTGCCAGCGAGGGGTGGCGGGGGACCGCCTACGAGCAGTACTTC. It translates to CASEGWRGTAYEQYF.

The CDR3 protein is CASSVNGQLQETQYF. CDR3 nucleotides: TGTGCCAGCAGCGTCAACGGACAGCTCCAAGAGACCCAGTACTTC. V is TRBV9 and J is TRBJ2-5; a weak D match, TRBD1 (6 bases). Trimming took off 2 bases at V and 1 base at J, with 12 bases between the two ends. In germline, CDR1 is SGDLS, CDR2 YYNGEE. The CDR3 spans 15 residues.

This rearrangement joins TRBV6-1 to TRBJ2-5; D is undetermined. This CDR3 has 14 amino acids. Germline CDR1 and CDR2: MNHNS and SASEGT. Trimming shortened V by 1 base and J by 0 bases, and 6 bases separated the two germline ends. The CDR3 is CASSEVGNQETQYF. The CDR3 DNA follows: TGTGCCAGCAGTGAAGTCGGCAACCAAGAGACCCAGTACTTC.

The DNA for the CDR3 is TGTGCCAGCAGCTTAACCCGGACAGGGGAAGAAGAAAAACTGTTTTTT. This encodes CASSLTRTGEEEKLFF. The rearrangement joins TRBV5-6 to TRBJ1-4; 9 positions match TRBD1. Germline V lookup: CDR1 SGHDT, CDR2 YYEEEE. V trimming: 2 bases; J trimming: 8 bases; junction bases outside the gene matches: 10. The CDR3 is 16 residues long.

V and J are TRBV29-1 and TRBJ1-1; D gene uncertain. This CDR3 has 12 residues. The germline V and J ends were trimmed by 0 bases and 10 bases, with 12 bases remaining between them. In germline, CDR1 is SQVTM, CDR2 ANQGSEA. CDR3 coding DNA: TGCAGCGTTGAAGATGAGTCACCGGGAGCTTTCTTT. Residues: CSVEDESPGAFF. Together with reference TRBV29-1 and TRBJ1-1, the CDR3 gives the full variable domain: SAVISQKPSRDICQRGTSLTIQCQVDSQVTMMFWYRQQPGQSLTLIATANQGSEATYESGFVIDKFPISRPNLTFSTLTVSNMSPEDSSIYLCSVEDESPGAFFGQGTRLTVV.

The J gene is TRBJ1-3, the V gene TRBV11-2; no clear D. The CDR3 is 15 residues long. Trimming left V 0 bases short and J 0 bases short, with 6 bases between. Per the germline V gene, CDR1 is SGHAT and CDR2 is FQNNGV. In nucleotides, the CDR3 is TGTGCCAGCAGCTTAGACGGTGTCTCTGGAAACACCATATATTTT. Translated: CASSLDGVSGNTIYF.

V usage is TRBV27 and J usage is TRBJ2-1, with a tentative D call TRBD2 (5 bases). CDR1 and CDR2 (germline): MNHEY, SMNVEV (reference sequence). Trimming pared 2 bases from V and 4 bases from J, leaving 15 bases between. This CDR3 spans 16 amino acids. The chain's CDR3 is CASSLGVAPNYNEQFF. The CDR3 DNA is TGTGCCAGCAGTTTAGGGGTAGCGCCGAATTACAATGAGCAGTTCTTC.

The DNA for the CDR3 is TGTGCCAGCAGGGAGACAGGGGTAGAGAGTGAAAAACTGTTTTTT. This codes for CASRETGVESEKLFF. The chain recombines TRBV6-1 with TRBJ1-4; 8 positions match TRBD1. The CDR3 length is 15 residues. After removal of 6 bases from V and 7 bases from J, the junction contained 10 bases not matched to a gene. Germline CDR1 and CDR2: MNHNS and SASEGT.

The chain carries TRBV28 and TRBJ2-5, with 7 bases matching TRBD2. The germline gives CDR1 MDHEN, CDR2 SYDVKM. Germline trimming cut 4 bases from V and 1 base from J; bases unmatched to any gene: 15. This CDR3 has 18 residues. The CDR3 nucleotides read TGTGCCAGCAGTTGGGACCCCCAGGGACTAATCGTCCAAGAGACCCAGTACTTC. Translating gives CASSWDPQGLIVQETQYF.

The CDR3 DNA is TGTGCCAGCAGCTTGAATAGGGACTATGGCTACACCTTC. Its translation: CASSLNRDYGYTF. The J gene is TRBJ1-2, the V gene TRBV5-6; D uncertain. Germline V gives CDR1 SGHDT, CDR2 YYEEEE. The CDR3 sequence is 13 residues long. V was cut by 1 base and J by 3 bases, with 7 bases left in between.

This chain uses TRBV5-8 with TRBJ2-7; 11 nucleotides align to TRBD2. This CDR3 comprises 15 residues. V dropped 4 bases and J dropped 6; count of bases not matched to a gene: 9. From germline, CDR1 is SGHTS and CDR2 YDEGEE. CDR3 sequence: CASSPASGRLREQYF. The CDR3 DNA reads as TGTGCCAGCAGCCCGGCTAGCGGGAGGCTCCGCGAGCAGTACTTC.

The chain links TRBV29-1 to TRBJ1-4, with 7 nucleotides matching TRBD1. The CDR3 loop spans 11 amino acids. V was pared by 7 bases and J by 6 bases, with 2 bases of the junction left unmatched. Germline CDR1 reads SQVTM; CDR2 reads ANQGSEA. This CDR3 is CSAGQDEKLFF. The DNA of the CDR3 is TGCAGCGCTGGACAGGATGAAAAACTGTTTTTT. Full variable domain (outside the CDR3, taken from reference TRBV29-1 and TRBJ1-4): SAVISQKPSRDICQRGTSLTIQCQVDSQVTMMFWYRQQPGQSLTLIATANQGSEATYESGFVIDKFPISRPNLTFSTLTVSNMSPEDSSIYLCSAGQDEKLFFGSGTQLSVL.

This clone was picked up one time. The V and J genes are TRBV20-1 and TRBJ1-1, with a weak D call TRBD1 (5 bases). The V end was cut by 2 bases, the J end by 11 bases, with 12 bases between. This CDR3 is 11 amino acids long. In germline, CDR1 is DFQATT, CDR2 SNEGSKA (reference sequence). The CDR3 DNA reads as TGCAGTGCTAGAACAGGTTGGGACGCTTTCTTT. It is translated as CSARTGWDAFF.

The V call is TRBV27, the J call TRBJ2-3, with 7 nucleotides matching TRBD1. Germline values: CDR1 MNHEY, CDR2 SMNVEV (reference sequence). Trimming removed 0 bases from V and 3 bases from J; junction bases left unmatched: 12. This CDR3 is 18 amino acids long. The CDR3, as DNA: TGTGCCAGCAGTTTATCTCGTCCCGGACAGGACCCGACAGATACGCAGTATTTT. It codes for CASSLSRPGQDPTDTQYF.

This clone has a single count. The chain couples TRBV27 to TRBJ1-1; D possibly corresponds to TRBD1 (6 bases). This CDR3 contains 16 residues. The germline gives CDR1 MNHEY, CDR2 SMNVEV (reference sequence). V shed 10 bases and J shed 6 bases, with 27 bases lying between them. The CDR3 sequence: CATVVSGAGLAPEAFF. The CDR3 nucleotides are TGTGCCACCGTGGTATCGGGGGCAGGTTTGGCCCCTGAAGCTTTCTTT.

In DNA, the CDR3 is TGTGCCAGCACCTCCGGACAGGACACAGATACGCAGTATTTT. It translates to CASTSGQDTDTQYF. V and J are TRBV6-5 and TRBJ2-3; TRBD1 agrees at 7 bases. CDR1 and CDR2 from the germline V gene are MNHEY and SVGAGI. J was trimmed by 2 bases and V by 7 bases; bases with no gene match: 6. The CDR3 sequence is 14 residues long.

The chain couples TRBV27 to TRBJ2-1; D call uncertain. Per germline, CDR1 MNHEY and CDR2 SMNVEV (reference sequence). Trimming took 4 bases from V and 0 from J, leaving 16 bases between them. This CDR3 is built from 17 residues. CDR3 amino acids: CASSSSNQDPSYNEQFF. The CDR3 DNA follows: TGTGCCAGCAGTTCCTCGAACCAGGACCCCTCCTACAATGAGCAGTTCTTC.

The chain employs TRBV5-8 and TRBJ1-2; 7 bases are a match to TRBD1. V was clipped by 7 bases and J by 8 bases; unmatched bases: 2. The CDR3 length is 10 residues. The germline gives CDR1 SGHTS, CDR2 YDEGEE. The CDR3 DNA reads TGTGCCAGCCAGGGGGGCGGCTACACCTTC. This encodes CASQGGGYTF.

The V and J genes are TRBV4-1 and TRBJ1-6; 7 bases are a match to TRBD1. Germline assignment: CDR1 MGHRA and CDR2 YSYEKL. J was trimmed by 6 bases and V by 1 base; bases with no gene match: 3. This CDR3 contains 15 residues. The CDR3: CASSQATGANSPLHF. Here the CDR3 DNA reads TGCGCCAGCAGCCAAGCCACAGGGGCTAATTCACCCCTCCACTTT.